The text below deals with one T cell receptor (beta chain). Antigen unknown. A far larger clone differs by one base, so this is likely a read error. Sample time point: persistent/refractory GD, antithyroid drugs over 5 years with positive TRAb. TCR sequences were obtained from RNA taken from PBMCs. The sample comes from a study of regulatory T cells in long-lasting Graves disease. The CDR3 totals 14 residues. CDR1 SGHDN and CDR2 FVKESK come from the germline V gene. V lost 4 bases to trimming and J lost 0 bases, with 9 bases between them. iRepertoire HTBI primers and Arm-PCR of CDR3 regions built TCR beta libraries. TCRdb passed the multiplex PCR reads through MiXCR, listing each CDR3 protein once. The data contain around 510,000 distinct CDR3 sequences, around 20% of them singletons. General observations from the study: Accuracy was perhaps lowered by the small sample size.

This chain uses TRBV14 with TRBJ1-1, with D perhaps matching TRBD1 (6 bases). Sequencing used peripheral blood mononuclear cells (PBMCs), obtained when the disease was refractory, from a patient treated with antithyroid drugs. This clonotype was obtained from a female donor with Graves disease. The CDR3: CASSLGHMNTEAFF. DNA for the CDR3: TGTGCCAGCAGCCTGGGACATATGAACACTGAAGCTTTCTTT.